This T cell receptor beta chain was captured by sequencing in a study of blood T cell repertoires in COVID-19. There are 12 residues in the CDR3. The germline V and J ends were trimmed by 3 bases and 6 bases, with 5 bases remaining between them. CDR1 and CDR2 from the germline V gene are SGHTA and FQGTGA. Per the authors' pipeline: Nucleated cell number was recorded as an estimate derived from reference gene primer amplification. Libraries were prepared by immunoSEQ multiplex PCR; TCRdb keeps only in-frame clonotypes and omits some of them. D and trimming were read from the DNA, whereas the V and J calls and clone size are those reported in that table. This table has approximately 270,000 clones, 70% to 85% appearing once. It was during active infection that Seattle patients were enrolled and then longitudinally followed.

This receptor was identified in a human donor with COVID-19, enrolled during active disease. The donor label of this sample is uncertain. The chain couples TRBV7-3 to TRBJ2-2; D call uncertain. Sequenced material: peripheral blood. The CDR3 spells CASSFRAGELFF. In DNA, the CDR3 is TGTGCCAGCAGCTTCCGGGCCGGGGAGCTGTTTTTT.